This TCR beta chain comes out of a study of CD8 T cells in ankylosing spondylitis. The CDR3 extends over 13 amino acids. Trimming removed 2 bases at V and 5 bases at J, with 13 bases between. Germline CDR1 reads SQVTM; CDR2 reads ANQGSEA. Molecular-barcoded quantitative 5'-RACE produced these TCR beta libraries. Each CDR3 protein gets one entry after TCRdb re-called the 5' RACE reads with MiXCR. This sample has some 200,000 distinct CDR3 sequences, with around 13% found just once. The table lists this clonotype with many counts. Its antigen remains unidentified. Study observations and caveats: What seemed typical of ankylosing spondylitis blood was a TCR beta motif built from several highly homologous variants. Disease-linked clones were found to be CD8+ and relatively rare in peripheral blood.

This receptor was identified in a male donor with ankylosing spondylitis or in good health (not recorded which). The chain has TRBV29-1 and TRBJ2-7, with D tentatively TRBD1 (6 bases). The material sequenced was blood, either unsorted or a sorted T cell fraction (not recorded which). The CDR3 DNA follows: TGCAGCGTTGAAAGGGGGAGTGGTAACGAGCAGTACTTC. It encodes CSVERGSGNEQYF.